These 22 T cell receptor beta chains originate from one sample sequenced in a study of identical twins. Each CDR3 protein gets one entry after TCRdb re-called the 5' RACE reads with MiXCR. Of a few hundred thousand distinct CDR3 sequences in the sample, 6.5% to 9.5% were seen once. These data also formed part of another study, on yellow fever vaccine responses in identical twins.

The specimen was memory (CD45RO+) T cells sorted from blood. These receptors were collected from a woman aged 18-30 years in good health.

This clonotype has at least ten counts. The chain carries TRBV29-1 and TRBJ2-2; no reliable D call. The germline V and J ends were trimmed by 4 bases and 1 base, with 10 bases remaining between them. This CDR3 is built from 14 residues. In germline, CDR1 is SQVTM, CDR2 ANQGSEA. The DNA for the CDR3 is TGCAGCGTTGTAGGAAGTTTGAACACCGGGGAGCTGTTTTTT. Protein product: CSVVGSLNTGELFF.

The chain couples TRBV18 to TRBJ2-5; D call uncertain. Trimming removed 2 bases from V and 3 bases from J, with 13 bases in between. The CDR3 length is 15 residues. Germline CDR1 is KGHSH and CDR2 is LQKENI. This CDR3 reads CASSPFKTEKETQYF. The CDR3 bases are TGTGCCAGCTCACCATTCAAAACAGAGAAAGAGACCCAGTACTTC.

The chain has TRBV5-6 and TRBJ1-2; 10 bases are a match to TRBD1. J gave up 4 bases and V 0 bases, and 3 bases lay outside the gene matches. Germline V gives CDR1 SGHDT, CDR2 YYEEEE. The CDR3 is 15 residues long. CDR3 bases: TGTGCCAGCAGCTTGGTGACAGGGGGCTTCTATGGCTACACCTTC. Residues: CASSLVTGGFYGYTF.

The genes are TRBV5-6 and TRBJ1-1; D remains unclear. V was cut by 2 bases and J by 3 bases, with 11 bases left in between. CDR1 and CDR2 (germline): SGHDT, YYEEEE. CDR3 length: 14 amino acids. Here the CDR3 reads CASSLPGRDTEAFF. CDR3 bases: TGTGCCAGCAGCTTACCAGGAAGGGACACTGAAGCTTTCTTT.

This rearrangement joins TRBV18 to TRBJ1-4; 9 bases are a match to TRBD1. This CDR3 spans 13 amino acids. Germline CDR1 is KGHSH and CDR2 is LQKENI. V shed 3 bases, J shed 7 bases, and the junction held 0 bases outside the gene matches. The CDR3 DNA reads TGTGCCAGCTCACCGGGACAGGGTGAAAAACTGTTTTTT. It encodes CASSPGQGEKLFF.

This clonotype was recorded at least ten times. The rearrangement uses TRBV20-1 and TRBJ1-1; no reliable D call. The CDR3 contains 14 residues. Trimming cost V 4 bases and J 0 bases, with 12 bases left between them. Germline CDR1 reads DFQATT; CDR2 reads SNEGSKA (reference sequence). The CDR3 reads CSATPRILNTEAFF. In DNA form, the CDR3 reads TGCAGTGCTACACCCAGGATTCTGAACACTGAAGCTTTCTTT.

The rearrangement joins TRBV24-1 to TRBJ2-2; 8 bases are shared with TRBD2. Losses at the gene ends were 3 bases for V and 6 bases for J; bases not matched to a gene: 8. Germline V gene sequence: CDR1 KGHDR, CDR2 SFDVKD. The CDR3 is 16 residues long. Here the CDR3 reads CATSDPGGARAGELFF. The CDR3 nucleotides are TGTGCCACCAGTGATCCGGGAGGGGCTCGCGCCGGGGAGCTGTTTTTT.

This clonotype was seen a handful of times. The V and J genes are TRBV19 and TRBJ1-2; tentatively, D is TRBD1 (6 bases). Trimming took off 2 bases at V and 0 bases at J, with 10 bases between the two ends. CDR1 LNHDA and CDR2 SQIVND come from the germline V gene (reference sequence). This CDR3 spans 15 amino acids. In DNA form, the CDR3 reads TGTGCCAGTAGTATAAGACAGGCGACTAACTATGGCTACACCTTC. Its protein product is CASSIRQATNYGYTF.

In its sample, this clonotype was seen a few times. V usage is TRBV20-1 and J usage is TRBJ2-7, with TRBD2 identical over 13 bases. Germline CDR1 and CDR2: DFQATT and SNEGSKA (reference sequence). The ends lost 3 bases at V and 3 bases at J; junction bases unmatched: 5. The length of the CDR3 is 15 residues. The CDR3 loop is CSASGTSGAGYEQYV. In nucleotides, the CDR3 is TGCAGTGCTAGTGGGACTAGCGGGGCCGGCTACGAGCAGTACGTC.

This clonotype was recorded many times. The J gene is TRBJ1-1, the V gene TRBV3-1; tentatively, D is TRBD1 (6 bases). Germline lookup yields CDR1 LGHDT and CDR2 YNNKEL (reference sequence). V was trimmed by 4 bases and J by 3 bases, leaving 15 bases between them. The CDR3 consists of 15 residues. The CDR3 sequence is CASSPRFNRDTEAFF. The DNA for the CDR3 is TGTGCCAGCAGCCCCCGTTTCAACAGGGACACTGAAGCTTTCTTT.

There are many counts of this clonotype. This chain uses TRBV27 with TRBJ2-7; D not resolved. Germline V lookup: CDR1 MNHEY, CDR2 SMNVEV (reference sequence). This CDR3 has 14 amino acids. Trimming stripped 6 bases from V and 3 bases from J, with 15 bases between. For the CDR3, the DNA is TGTGCCAGCAGCCATGATGCCAGGAACTACGAGCAGTACTTC. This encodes CASSHDARNYEQYF.

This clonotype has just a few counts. CDR3 sequence: CASSSIDMSSTDTQYF. Here the CDR3 DNA reads TGTGCCAGCAGCTCGATAGATATGTCTAGCACAGATACGCAGTATTTT. This chain links TRBV5-4 with TRBJ2-3; D is ambiguous. From germline, CDR1 is SGHNT and CDR2 YYREEE (reference sequence). The V and J ends lost 3 bases and 0 bases respectively, with 14 bases between them. The CDR3 length is 16 residues.

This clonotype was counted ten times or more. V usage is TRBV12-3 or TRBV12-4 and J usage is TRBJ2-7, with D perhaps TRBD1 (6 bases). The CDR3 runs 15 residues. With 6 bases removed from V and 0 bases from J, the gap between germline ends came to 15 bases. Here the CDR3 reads CASRDTGPSSYEQYF. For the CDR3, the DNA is TGTGCCAGCAGAGATACAGGGCCGAGCTCCTACGAGCAGTACTTC.

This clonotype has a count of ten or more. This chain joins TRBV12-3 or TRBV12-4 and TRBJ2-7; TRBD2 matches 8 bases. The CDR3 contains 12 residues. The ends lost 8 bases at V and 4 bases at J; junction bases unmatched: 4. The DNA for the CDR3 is TGTGCCAGCGGACTAGCCCAGTACGAGCAGTACTTC. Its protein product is CASGLAQYEQYF.

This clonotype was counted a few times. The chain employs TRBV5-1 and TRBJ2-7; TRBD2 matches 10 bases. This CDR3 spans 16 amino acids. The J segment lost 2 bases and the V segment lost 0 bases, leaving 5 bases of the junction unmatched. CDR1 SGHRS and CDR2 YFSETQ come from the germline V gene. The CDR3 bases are TGCGCCAGCAGCTTGGCGCGGACTAGCGGTACCTACGAGCAGTACTTC. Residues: CASSLARTSGTYEQYF.

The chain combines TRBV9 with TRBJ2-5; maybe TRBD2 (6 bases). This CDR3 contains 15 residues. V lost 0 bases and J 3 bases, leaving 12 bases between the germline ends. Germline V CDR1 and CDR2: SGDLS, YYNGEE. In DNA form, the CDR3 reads TGTGCCAGCAGCGTAGGTGGTAGCGGCAAAGAGACCCAGTACTTC. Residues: CASSVGGSGKETQYF.

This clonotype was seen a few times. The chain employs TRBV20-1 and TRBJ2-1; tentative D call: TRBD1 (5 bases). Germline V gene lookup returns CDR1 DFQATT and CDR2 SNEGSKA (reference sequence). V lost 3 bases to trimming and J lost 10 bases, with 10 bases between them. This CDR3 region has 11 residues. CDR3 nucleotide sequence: TGCAGTGCTAGTCTGGGGCGAGAGCAGTTCTTC. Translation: CSASLGREQFF.

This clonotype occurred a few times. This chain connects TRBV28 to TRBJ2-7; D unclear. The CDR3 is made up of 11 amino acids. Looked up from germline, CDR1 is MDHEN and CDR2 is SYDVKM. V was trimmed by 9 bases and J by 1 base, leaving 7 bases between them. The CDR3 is CASTWSYEQYF. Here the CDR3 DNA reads TGTGCCAGTACCTGGTCCTACGAGCAGTACTTC.

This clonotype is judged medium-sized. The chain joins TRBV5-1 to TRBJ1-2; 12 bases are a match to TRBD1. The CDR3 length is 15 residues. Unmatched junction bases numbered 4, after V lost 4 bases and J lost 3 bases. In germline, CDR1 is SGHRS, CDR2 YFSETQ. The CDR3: CASSPGQGAHYGYTF. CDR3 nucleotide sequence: TGCGCCAGCAGCCCGGGACAGGGGGCCCACTATGGCTACACCTTC.

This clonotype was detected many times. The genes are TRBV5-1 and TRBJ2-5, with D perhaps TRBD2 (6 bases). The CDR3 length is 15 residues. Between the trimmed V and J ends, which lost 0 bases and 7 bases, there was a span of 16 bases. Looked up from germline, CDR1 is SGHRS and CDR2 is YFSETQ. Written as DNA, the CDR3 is TGCGCCAGCAGCTTGGAGGGACGGGAGCAGGGGACCCAGTACTTC. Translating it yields CASSLEGREQGTQYF.

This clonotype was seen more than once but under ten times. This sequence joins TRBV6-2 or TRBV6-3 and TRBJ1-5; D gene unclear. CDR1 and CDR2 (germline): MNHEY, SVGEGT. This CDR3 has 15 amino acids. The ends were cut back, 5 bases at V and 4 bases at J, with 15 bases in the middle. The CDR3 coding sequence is TGTGCCAGCAGTCGCGACGGATTACGGAATCAGCCCCAGCATTTT. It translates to CASSRDGLRNQPQHF.

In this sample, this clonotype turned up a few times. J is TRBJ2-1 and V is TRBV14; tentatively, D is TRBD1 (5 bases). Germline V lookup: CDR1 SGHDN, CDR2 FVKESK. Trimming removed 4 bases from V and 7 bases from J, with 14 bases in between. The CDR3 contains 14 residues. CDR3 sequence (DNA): TGTGCCAGCAGCCGCTACATCAGGGCTAATGAGCAGTTCTTC. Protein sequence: CASSRYIRANEQFF.